This T cell receptor beta chain was retrieved from a study of Ad26.COV2.S vaccination and SARS-CoV-2 variants. Whole-study results and caveats: An underestimation of total T cell responses may have resulted from the TCR breadth and depth analyses. Vaccinees displayed broader spike-specific TCR repertoires than placebo recipients. Vaccinated and placebo-treated recipients had similar non-spike TCR breadth.

Germline CDR1 is SNHLY and CDR2 is FYNNEI. The CDR3 is 15 residues long. The trim removed 7 bases at V and 5 bases at J, leaving 13 bases unmatched. Note on this clone: Its target is unknown.

Sequencing used immunoSEQ multiplex PCR; TCRdb keeps in-frame clones, though not all of them. The sample lists over 400,000 clones; nearly 90% were seen once. Treatment meaning: some 20 received Ad26.COV2.S at low or high dose, single or two shots; about five received placebo; per-sample allocation not given. The samples were gathered on day 63 after the first injection of vaccine or placebo. It was an adult aged 18-55 years in Boston who was the donor. The chain couples TRBV2 to TRBJ1-2; 7 bases fit TRBD1. The origin of this receptor is a person aged 18-60 years who received the Ad26.COV2.S COVID-19 vaccine or a placebo. The sample was peripheral blood, taken in a trial of Ad26.COV2.S vaccine versus placebo. DNA for the CDR3: TGTGCCAGCACCCGGGACAGTAAGCCCCCGTATGGCTACACCTTC. Its protein product is CASTRDSKPPYGYTF.